Below are 14 T cell receptor beta chains sequenced from a single sample in a study of T cells after yellow fever vaccination. TCRdb called the 5' RACE reads again in MiXCR, with one record for every CDR3 protein. The table includes a few hundred thousand distinct CDR3 sequences, about a sixth detected once. The material was PBMCs, obtained about 5 days after the first yellow fever vaccination. Receptors originate from a man between 18 and 35 years old who received the YFV17D yellow fever vaccine.

In its sample, this clonotype was seen a few times. The V and J genes are TRBV19 and TRBJ1-2; D unclear. CDR3 length: 11 amino acids. The V end lost 8 bases, the J end lost 10 bases, and 14 bases lay between the germline ends. Germline assignment: CDR1 LNHDA and CDR2 SQIVND (reference sequence). DNA of the CDR3: TGTGCCAGTTGTGGACCGTACTACTACACCTTC. Translation: CASCGPYYYTF.

V is TRBV21-1 and J is TRBJ1-5. TRBV21-1 is listed as a pseudogene. The CDR3 sequence is 15 residues long. CDR3 DNA sequence: TGTGCCAGCAGCAAAGAGTCAGGAAGCAATCAGCCCCAGCATTTT. It codes for CASSKESGSNQPQHF.

The chain has TRBV7-2 and TRBJ2-3, with D tentatively TRBD1 or TRBD2 (5 bases each). Looked up from germline, CDR1 is SGHTA and CDR2 is FQGNSA. Trimming cost V 1 base and J 4 bases, with 18 bases left between them. The length of the CDR3 is 17 residues. The CDR3 sequence is CASSLVPGFRGSDTQYF. DNA for the CDR3: TGTGCCAGCAGCTTAGTTCCGGGGTTCCGGGGCTCAGATACGCAGTATTTT.

The chain uses TRBV12-3 or TRBV12-4 and TRBJ1-6; D is ambiguous. The length of the CDR3 is 14 residues. V was cut by 3 bases and J by 7 bases, with 10 bases left in between. In nucleotides, the CDR3 is TGTGCCAGCAGTTTGGCCTGGATGAATTCACCCCTCCACTTT. This sequence encodes CASSLAWMNSPLHF.

The rearrangement joins TRBV7-2 to TRBJ2-5; unclear D gene. Germline V gene sequence: CDR1 SGHTA, CDR2 FQGNSA. CDR3 size: 14 residues. V was cut by 6 bases and J by 3 bases, with 14 bases left in between. This chain's CDR3 is CASRLGPCKETQYF. The CDR3 bases are TGTGCCAGCAGACTCGGGCCTTGTAAAGAGACCCAGTACTTC.

The chain employs TRBV12-3 or TRBV12-4 and TRBJ1-5, with D possibly matching TRBD1 (5 bases). Trimming cost V 2 bases and J 4 bases, with 12 bases left between them. The CDR3 loop spans 15 amino acids. The CDR3 sequence is CASSLFGGINQPQHF. CDR3 bases: TGTGCCAGCAGTTTATTCGGGGGGATTAATCAGCCCCAGCATTTT.

The J gene is TRBJ2-7, the V gene TRBV2; possibly TRBD1 for D (5 bases). The germline gives CDR1 SNHLY, CDR2 FYNNEI. The CDR3 is 14 amino acids. Trimming left V 3 bases short and J 4 bases short, with 13 bases between. CDR3 coding DNA: TGTGCCAGCAGTGACCCAGGGAAGGAGTACGAGCAGTACGTC. It is translated as CASSDPGKEYEQYV.

The V gene is TRBV6-2 or TRBV6-3, the J gene TRBJ1-1, with a weak D call TRBD1 (6 bases). V lost 7 bases and J 6 bases, leaving 21 bases between the germline ends. The CDR3 consists of 15 residues. Germline values: CDR1 MNHEY, CDR2 SVGEGT. This CDR3 is CASTHGRGYSSEAFF. CDR3 DNA sequence: TGTGCCAGCACCCACGGTAGGGGGTACTCCTCTGAAGCTTTCTTT.

The rearrangement joins TRBV4-3 to TRBJ1-1, with D unresolved. The germline V gene encodes CDR1 LGHNA and CDR2 YSLEER. The CDR3 totals 13 residues. The germline V and J ends were trimmed by 5 bases and 2 bases, with 9 bases remaining between them. The CDR3 loop is CASSEAGNTEAFF. The CDR3 nucleotides are TGCGCCAGCAGCGAAGCAGGAAACACTGAAGCTTTCTTT.

In this sample, this clonotype turned up many times. The genes are TRBV6-4 and TRBJ2-3; 7 bases match TRBD1. This CDR3 is built from 15 residues. Germline CDR1 and CDR2: MRHNA and SNTAGT. J lost 0 bases, V lost 6 bases, and 6 bases had no gene match. CDR3 sequence (DNA): TGTGCCAGCAGGCCGGGACAGAGTAGCACAGATACGCAGTATTTT. It specifies CASRPGQSSTDTQYF.

This clonotype showed up just a few times. This rearrangement joins TRBV2 to TRBJ1-1; D is possibly TRBD1 (5 bases). From germline, CDR1 is SNHLY and CDR2 FYNNEI. With 4 bases removed from V and 0 bases from J, the gap between germline ends came to 6 bases. The CDR3 consists of 13 residues. CDR3 protein: CASSAGVNTEAFF. The CDR3 nucleotides read TGTGCCAGCAGTGCGGGGGTGAACACTGAAGCTTTCTTT.

This clonotype has just a few counts. V and J are TRBV5-1 and TRBJ1-2, with 11 bases aligning to TRBD1. Germline V CDR1 and CDR2: SGHRS, YFSETQ. The CDR3 consists of 16 residues. Losses at the gene ends were 0 bases for V and 3 bases for J; bases not matched to a gene: 4. CDR3 bases: TGCGCCAGCAGCTTGGTGGGGACAGGGGGAGACTATGGCTACACCTTC. Its translation is CASSLVGTGGDYGYTF. Looking up the rest from reference TRBV5-1 and TRBJ1-2 gives the full variable domain: KAGVTQTPRYLIKTRGQQVTLSCSPISGHRSVSWYQQTPGQGLQFLFEYFSETQRNKGNFPGRFSGRQFSNSRSEMNVSTLELGDSALYLCASSLVGTGGDYGYTFGSGTRLTVV.

The chain recombines TRBV11-3 with TRBJ2-2; D uncertain. This CDR3 has 13 residues. The V end lost 3 bases, the J end lost 6 bases, and 8 bases lay between the germline ends. Germline values: CDR1 SGHNT, CDR2 YENEEA. The CDR3: CASSFGPSGELFF. CDR3 DNA: TGTGCCAGCAGCTTTGGACCGTCCGGGGAGCTGTTTTTT.

In its sample, this clonotype was seen many times. This sequence joins TRBV7-2 and TRBJ2-2; D unclear. The germline CDR1 and CDR2 sequences are SGHTA and FQGNSA. V lost 5 bases, J lost 2 bases, and 9 bases lay in between. The CDR3 length is 14 residues. The CDR3 DNA follows: TGTGCCAGCAGCCTGAGCCGAAACACCGGGGAGCTGTTTTTT. This gives the protein CASSLSRNTGELFF.